The 21 T cell receptor beta chains below were found in one sample sequenced in a study of blood T cell repertoires in COVID-19. Profiling relied on immunoSEQ multiplex PCR, and the TCRdb table lists in-frame clones only, not all of them. The data contain some 290,000 clones, around 87% of them singletons. The sequencing sample was made of peripheral blood. These receptors originate from a man younger than 35 with active or convalescent COVID-19.

The chain employs TRBV29-1 and TRBJ2-1; no reliable D call. This CDR3 comprises 15 residues. V lost 5 bases to trimming and J lost 0 bases, with 14 bases between them. CDR1 is SQVTM, CDR2 ANQGSEA, per germline. Here the CDR3 DNA reads TGCAGCGTTCCCATCCCAGGAACCTCCTACAATGAGCAGTTCTTC. It encodes CSVPIPGTSYNEQFF.

V is TRBV7-6 and J is TRBJ1-1, with D tentatively TRBD1 (5 bases). Germline V CDR1 and CDR2: SGHVS, FNYEAQ. The V end lost 5 bases, the J end lost 0 bases, and 16 bases lay between the germline ends. The CDR3 has 16 residues. The CDR3 DNA follows: TGTGCCAGCAGCCTAGGAGAGGGAGGGGTGAACACTGAAGCTTTCTTT. It is translated as CASSLGEGGVNTEAFF.

The genes are TRBV7-2 and TRBJ2-7; TRBD2 is a possible D gene (6 bases). This CDR3 comprises 13 residues. The germline gives CDR1 SGHTA, CDR2 FQGNSA. V was cut by 3 bases and J by 7 bases, with 13 bases left in between. The CDR3 here is CASSLTLAGEQYF. The CDR3 nucleotides read TGTGCCAGCAGCTTGACGCTTGCGGGGGAGCAGTACTTC.

The J gene is TRBJ2-7, the V gene TRBV7-2, with 7 bases aligning to TRBD2. The CDR3 runs 15 residues. The germline V gene has CDR1 SGHTA and CDR2 FQGNSA. Trimming cost V 0 bases and J 2 bases; bases outside gene matches: 4. The CDR3 loop is CASSLAGGAPYEQYF. DNA of the CDR3: TGTGCCAGCAGCTTAGCGGGAGGGGCCCCCTACGAGCAGTACTTC.

J is TRBJ1-3 and V is TRBV6-6; TRBD1 is a possible D gene (6 bases). The CDR3 extends over 14 amino acids. CDR1 is MNHNY, CDR2 SVGAGI, per germline (reference sequence). V lost 4 bases and J 0 bases, leaving 7 bases between the germline ends. DNA for the CDR3: TGTGCCAGCAGTTCAGGGGACTCTGGAAACACCATATATTTT. This translates into CASSSGDSGNTIYF.

The rearrangement joins TRBV2 to TRBJ2-7, with 9 bases that match TRBD2. CDR3 length equals 13 residues. Germline CDR1 SNHLY, CDR2 FYNNEI. The junction had 8 bases not matched to a gene; V was cut back by 7 bases and J by 7 bases. CDR3 sequence (DNA): TGTGCCAGCACCCGCGGGAGGGCCGGGGAGCAGTACTTC. It yields the protein CASTRGRAGEQYF.

The chain is built from TRBV6-2 or TRBV6-3 and TRBJ2-3; TRBD2 matches 7 bases. Germline V lookup: CDR1 MNHEY, CDR2 SVGEGT. Unmatched junction bases numbered 10, after V lost 1 base and J lost 3 bases. The CDR3 is 17 residues long. CDR3 protein: CASSYFPAGVGTDTQYF. In nucleotides, the CDR3 is TGTGCCAGCAGTTACTTTCCGGCGGGAGTAGGGACAGATACGCAGTATTTT.

This chain links TRBV5-6 with TRBJ2-5; 9 positions agree with TRBD2. The CDR3 loop spans 13 amino acids. J lost 7 bases, V lost 4 bases, and 5 bases had no gene match. Germline lookup yields CDR1 SGHDT and CDR2 YYEEEE. CDR3 residues: CASSHSGGGTQYF. CDR3 sequence (DNA): TGTGCCAGCAGCCATAGCGGGGGAGGGACCCAGTACTTC.

The chain links TRBV6-5 to TRBJ2-7; 7 nucleotides align to TRBD1. Germline V gene data show CDR1 as MNHEY and CDR2 as SVGAGI. The CDR3 contains 14 residues. Trimming removed 2 bases from V and 5 bases from J; junction bases left unmatched: 6. CDR3 sequence: CASSYDRVFHEQYF. The CDR3 coding sequence is TGTGCCAGCAGTTACGACAGGGTTTTCCACGAGCAGTACTTC.

The chain employs TRBV6-5 and TRBJ1-1, with no clear D. Germline V gene data show CDR1 as MNHEY and CDR2 as SVGAGI. This CDR3 comprises 12 residues. The V end was cut by 2 bases, the J end by 8 bases, with 9 bases between. This CDR3 is CASSYRRGEAFF. As DNA, the CDR3 is TGTGCCAGCAGTTACCGTCGCGGAGAAGCTTTCTTT.

The chain has TRBV7-2 and TRBJ1-5, with 7 nucleotides matching TRBD1. Trimming took 3 bases from V and 4 from J; bases not matched to a gene: 6. The CDR3 is 15 amino acids. Germline-derived CDR1 and CDR2 are SGHTA and FQGNSA. CDR3 amino acids: CASSFTTGTNQPQHF. In DNA form, the CDR3 reads TGTGCCAGCAGCTTTACGACAGGGACTAATCAGCCCCAGCATTTT.

The genes are TRBV11-2 and TRBJ2-3, with 10 bases aligning to TRBD1. The V segment lost 2 bases and the J segment 8 bases; nucleotides outside the gene matches: 7. The CDR3 extends over 15 amino acids. The germline V gene encodes CDR1 SGHAT and CDR2 FQNNGV. The DNA for the CDR3 is TGTGCCAGCAGCTTATCGGGGACAGGGGAGGGTACGCAGTATTTT. Protein: CASSLSGTGEGTQYF. The variable domain in full, completed from reference TRBV11-2 and TRBJ2-3, reads EAGVAQSPRYKIIEKRQSVAFWCNPISGHATLYWYQQILGQGPKLLIQFQNNGVVDDSQLPKDRFSAERLKGVDSTLKIQPAKLEDSAVYLCASSLSGTGEGTQYFGPGTRLTVL.

This CDR3 is CATQSGQATGELFF. CDR3 in DNA: TGTGCCACTCAATCGGGACAGGCAACCGGGGAGCTGTTTTTT. The chain carries TRBV24-1 and TRBJ2-2, with 8 nucleotides matching TRBD1. J was trimmed by 5 bases and V by 10 bases; bases with no gene match: 8. The CDR3 consists of 14 residues. Germline V gives CDR1 KGHDR, CDR2 SFDVKD.

In its sample, this clone was seen once. The chain uses TRBV6-2 or TRBV6-3 and TRBJ1-1; possibly TRBD1 for D (5 bases). The CDR3 totals 14 residues. Trimming took 2 bases from V and 3 from J, leaving 10 bases between them. Looked up from germline, CDR1 is MNHEY and CDR2 is SVGEGT. The CDR3 nucleotides are TGTGCCAGCAGTTACCGCCAAGGGGACACTGAAGCTTTCTTT. Translated, it gives CASSYRQGDTEAFF.

CDR3 sequence: CASSPLAGVGEKLFF. Here the CDR3 DNA reads TGTGCCAGCAGCCCATTAGCAGGGGTGGGGGAAAAACTGTTTTTT. The chain links TRBV4-2 to TRBJ1-4, with a weak D call TRBD1 (6 bases). Germline values: CDR1 LGHNA, CDR2 YNFKEQ. Deletions cut 4 bases from V and 8 bases from J, with 17 bases between. This CDR3 has 15 amino acids.

The chain is built from TRBV24-1 and TRBJ1-1; the D is unclear. Trimming pared 0 bases from V and 12 bases from J, leaving 7 bases between. Germline V CDR1 and CDR2: KGHDR, SFDVKD. The CDR3 loop spans 11 amino acids. CDR3 region: CATSDLAGTFF. The CDR3 DNA is TGTGCCACCAGTGATTTGGCGGGAACTTTCTTT.

V is TRBV12-3 or TRBV12-4 and J is TRBJ2-1; TRBD2 is a possible D gene (6 bases). There are 13 residues in the CDR3. V was shortened by 8 bases and J by 9 bases, with 17 bases between the two germline ends. The CDR3 DNA reads TGTGCCAGCCGCTTCGGGAGTTCGGGTGAGCAGTTCTTC. Protein sequence: CASRFGSSGEQFF.

The chain joins TRBV29-1 to TRBJ2-1; 7 bases match TRBD1. Germline CDR1 reads SQVTM; CDR2 reads ANQGSEA. The V and J ends lost 7 bases and 7 bases, in that order; junction bases with no gene match: 10. CDR3 length: 13 amino acids. The CDR3 DNA reads as TGCAGCGGGATAAAAACACAGGGGAATGAGCAGTTCTTC. It encodes CSGIKTQGNEQFF.

This sequence joins TRBV11-2 and TRBJ1-3; D gene unclear. This CDR3 region has 18 residues. Trimming left V 0 bases short and J 0 bases short, with 15 bases between. Germline loops: CDR1 SGHAT, CDR2 FQNNGV. For the CDR3, the DNA is TGTGCCAGCAGCTTAGATCCGTCTGCGGGAGTCTCTGGAAACACCATATATTTT. It specifies CASSLDPSAGVSGNTIYF. Filled out from reference TRBV11-2 and TRBJ1-3, the complete variable domain reads EAGVAQSPRYKIIEKRQSVAFWCNPISGHATLYWYQQILGQGPKLLIQFQNNGVVDDSQLPKDRFSAERLKGVDSTLKIQPAKLEDSAVYLCASSLDPSAGVSGNTIYFGEGSWLTVV.

The genes are TRBV6-6 and TRBJ2-2; 11 bases agree with TRBD1. The trim removed 7 bases at V and 0 bases at J, leaving 4 bases unmatched. Germline lookup yields CDR1 MNHNY and CDR2 SVGAGI (reference sequence). The CDR3 covers 16 residues. CDR3 nucleotide sequence: TGTGCCAGCACTCCGGGACAGGGGGCGAACACCGGGGAGCTGTTTTTT. Translation gives CASTPGQGANTGELFF.

The chain uses TRBV18 and TRBJ2-7; 7 positions agree with TRBD2. The germline V gene encodes CDR1 KGHSH and CDR2 LQKENI. This CDR3 region has 14 residues. Unmatched junction bases numbered 3, after V lost 2 bases and J lost 2 bases. DNA of the CDR3: TGTGCCAGCTCACCATGGACTAGTACCTACGAGCAGTACTTC. Translated, it gives CASSPWTSTYEQYF.